Following are 29 T cell receptor beta chains from one sample sequenced in a study of response to subunit inactivated influenza vaccine. TCRdb redid the calling of the RT-PCR reads with MiXCR, one entry per CDR3 protein. The profile covers under 750,000 distinct CDR3 sequences, with about 11% appearing a single time and 10% taken by the ten largest. This sample comprised PBMCs from blood, obtained on the day of vaccination. Source of these receptors: a man aged 50 to 60 who received an inactivated influenza vaccine.

The genes are TRBV4-3 and TRBJ1-6; TRBD1 is a possible D gene (6 bases). The CDR3 loop spans 15 amino acids. Trimming shortened V by 4 bases and J by 10 bases, and 17 bases separated the two germline ends. Germline CDR1 LGHNA, CDR2 YSLEER. CDR3 coding DNA: TGCGCCAGCAGCCTGGCCCGGGACATCGGGTCACCCCTCCACTTT. This translates into CASSLARDIGSPLHF.

This chain uses TRBV10-3 with TRBJ2-5, with D possibly TRBD1 on 5 matching bases. Germline assignment: CDR1 ENHRY and CDR2 SYGVKD. Trimming removed 5 bases at V and 1 base at J, with 11 bases between. This CDR3 is built from 14 residues. The CDR3 sequence is CAISSRTSQETQYF. CDR3 in DNA: TGTGCCATCAGTTCCAGGACAAGCCAAGAGACCCAGTACTTC.

The rearrangement joins TRBV10-3 to TRBJ2-2; 9 positions match TRBD1. J gave up 4 bases and V 7 bases, and 1 base lay outside the gene matches. CDR1 and CDR2 (germline): ENHRY, SYGVKD. CDR3 length: 13 residues. As DNA, the CDR3 is TGTGCCATCATGGACAGGGGCACCGGGGAGCTGTTTTTT. Translation: CAIMDRGTGELFF.

The table lists this clonotype with many counts. The chain combines TRBV29-1 with TRBJ2-7; D is perhaps TRBD2 (5 bases). Trimming shortened V by 7 bases and J by 3 bases, and 22 bases separated the two germline ends. The CDR3 is made up of 15 amino acids. CDR1 and CDR2 from the germline V gene are SQVTM and ANQGSEA. The CDR3 nucleotides read TGCAGCGCAATGACGGAATCCGGGATCTTCTACGAGCAGTACTTC. Encoded protein: CSAMTESGIFYEQYF.

This clonotype was found a few times. CDR3 sequence: CAISESNIYSPLHF. CDR3 coding DNA: TGTGCCATCAGTGAGTCAAACATATATTCACCCCTCCACTTT. The rearrangement uses TRBV10-3 and TRBJ1-6; D gene ambiguous. CDR3 length: 14 amino acids. Germline CDR1 reads ENHRY; CDR2 reads SYGVKD. The V gene lost 0 bases and the J gene lost 8 bases, with 8 bases spanning the gap.

Here the CDR3 reads CSAIDGNQPQHF. The CDR3 DNA reads as TGCAGTGCCATAGACGGCAATCAGCCCCAGCATTTT. The genes are TRBV20-1 and TRBJ1-5; unclear D gene. CDR1 is DFQATT, CDR2 SNEGSKA, per germline (reference sequence). The CDR3 extends over 12 amino acids. The ends were cut back, 6 bases at V and 2 bases at J, with 8 bases in the middle.

This chain links TRBV12-3 or TRBV12-4 with TRBJ1-4, with 11 positions matching TRBD1. This CDR3 is 15 amino acids long. Trimming removed 8 bases from V and 3 bases from J; junction bases left unmatched: 5. CDR3 in amino acids: CASWDRGSPNEKLFF. CDR3 bases: TGTGCCAGCTGGGACAGGGGGTCGCCTAATGAAAAACTGTTTTTT.

This clonotype came up a few times. The chain is built from TRBV20-1 and TRBJ2-6; D perhaps matches TRBD1 (5 bases). The CDR3 totals 15 residues. Germline CDR1 DFQATT, CDR2 SNEGSKA (reference sequence). V was cut by 1 base and J by 0 bases, with 7 bases left in between. The CDR3 sequence is CSARGQNSGANVLTF. The CDR3 coding sequence is TGCAGTGCTAGAGGACAGAACTCTGGGGCCAACGTCCTGACTTTC.

This clonotype was counted only a few times. Mismatch with germline at one junction end may stem from a read error. This chain uses TRBV4-2 with TRBJ2-3; D remains ambiguous. Germline V gives CDR1 LGHNA, CDR2 YNFKEQ. The CDR3 length is 14 residues. The CDR3 bases are TGTGCCAGCAGCCAAGGGATGGGCACAAATACGCAGTATTTT. It is translated as CASSQGMGTNTQYF.

This clonotype was recorded at least ten times. The gene calls are TRBV19 and TRBJ2-5; D unresolved. CDR1 and CDR2 from the germline V gene are LNHDA and SQIVND (reference sequence). With 4 bases removed from V and 5 bases from J, the gap between germline ends came to 11 bases. The CDR3 totals 13 residues. For the CDR3, the DNA is TGTGCCAGTAGTACTTCAGCTTGGGAGACCCAGTACTTC. Protein: CASSTSAWETQYF.

This clonotype appeared many times. The V and J genes are TRBV7-9 and TRBJ2-1; D call uncertain. V lost 3 bases to trimming and J lost 7 bases, with 4 bases between them. The CDR3 runs to 11 residues. Germline CDR1 and CDR2: SEHNR and FQNEAQ (reference sequence). CDR3 sequence (DNA): TGTGCCAGCAGCTTCGCTAATGAGCAGTTCTTC. It encodes CASSFANEQFF. The entire variable domain, with the rest obtained from reference TRBV7-9 and TRBJ2-1, is as follows: DTGVSQNPRHKITKRGQNVTFRCDPISEHNRLYWYRQTLGQGPEFLTYFQNEAQLEKSRLLSDRFSAERPKGSFSTLEIQRTEQGDSAMYLCASSFANEQFFGPGTRLTVL.

This clonotype was counted a few times. The chain is built from TRBV10-3 and TRBJ2-7; D unclear. V was clipped by 5 bases and J by 2 bases, with 10 bases between them. Germline V gene data show CDR1 as ENHRY and CDR2 as SYGVKD. CDR3 size: 13 residues. CDR3 residues: CAISYQETYEQYF. In DNA form, the CDR3 reads TGTGCCATCAGTTATCAGGAAACCTACGAGCAGTACTTC.

This clonotype was recorded a few times. The V call is TRBV20-1, the J call TRBJ1-3, with 7 bases matching TRBD1. With 5 bases clipped from V and 4 bases from J, the junction kept 8 bases outside the gene matches. Per germline, CDR1 DFQATT and CDR2 SNEGSKA (reference sequence). This CDR3 region has 14 residues. CDR3 amino acids: CSASDSQGGNTIYF. The DNA of the CDR3 is TGCAGTGCTTCCGACTCACAGGGGGGAAACACCATATATTTT.

V and J are TRBV7-2 and TRBJ2-3, with D possibly being TRBD2 (6 bases). The germline V gene encodes CDR1 SGHTA and CDR2 FQGNSA. Trimming cost V 8 bases and J 2 bases, with 14 bases left between them. The CDR3 length is 14 residues. CDR3 nucleotide sequence: TGTGCCAGCGGCCCGCGGGACCCCACAGATACGCAGTATTTT. Its protein product is CASGPRDPTDTQYF.

The table lists this clonotype with many counts. The chain couples TRBV5-1 to TRBJ2-2, with D possibly matching TRBD2 (7 bases). This CDR3 region has 16 residues. CDR1 is SGHRS, CDR2 YFSETQ, per germline. V dropped 3 bases and J dropped 3 bases, with 15 bases sitting between them. In DNA, the CDR3 is TGCGCCAGCAGCTCCTGGGGGGGCGCCGACACCGGGGAGCTGTTTTTT. As protein: CASSSWGGADTGELFF.

This clonotype was observed a handful of times. The chain joins TRBV29-1 to TRBJ2-7; D is perhaps TRBD1 or TRBD2 (5 bases each). This CDR3 spans 15 amino acids. Germline V gene lookup returns CDR1 SQVTM and CDR2 ANQGSEA. Trimming removed 0 bases at V and 0 bases at J, with 12 bases between. The CDR3 nucleotides read TGCAGCGTTGAAGAACCGGGGACGAGCTCCTACGAGCAGTACTTC. Encoded protein: CSVEEPGTSSYEQYF.

The table lists this clonotype with a few counts. The rearrangement uses TRBV12-3 or TRBV12-4 and TRBJ1-1; 7 bases map to TRBD1. V shed 6 bases, J shed 7 bases, and the junction held 11 bases outside the gene matches. This CDR3 is 14 amino acids long. In DNA form, the CDR3 reads TGTGCCAGCAGCCTTTCAGACAGGGTCGGTGAAGCTTTCTTT. Its protein product is CASSLSDRVGEAFF.

This clonotype was recorded a few times. CDR3: CASSIQGANYNEQFF. CDR3 nucleotides: TGTGCCAGCAGCATACAGGGGGCGAACTACAATGAGCAGTTCTTC. The chain recombines TRBV5-5 with TRBJ2-1, with 9 nucleotides matching TRBD1. CDR1 SGHKS and CDR2 YYEKEE come from the germline V gene (reference sequence). With 4 bases clipped from V and 3 bases from J, the junction kept 5 bases outside the gene matches. This CDR3 spans 15 amino acids. The full variable domain, in which reference TRBV5-5 and TRBJ2-1 provide the parts outside the CDR3, is DAGVTQSPTHLIKTRGQQVTLRCSPISGHKSVSWYQQVLGQGPQFIFQYYEKEERGRGNFPDRFSARQFPNYSSELNVNALLLGDSALYLCASSIQGANYNEQFFGPGTRLTVL.

This clonotype was counted at least ten times. The chain carries TRBV5-1 and TRBJ1-2; D is ambiguous. CDR3 size: 14 residues. V dropped 3 bases and J dropped 11 bases, with 20 bases sitting between them. Germline V CDR1 and CDR2: SGHRS, YFSETQ. The CDR3 region is CASSYSSTETRYTF. The CDR3 DNA reads TGCGCCAGCAGCTATTCTTCGACGGAAACGAGGTACACCTTC.

This sequence joins TRBV21-1 and TRBJ2-3; TRBD2, the table's D call, was not compared with the DNA. TRBV21-1 is designated a pseudogene. The CDR3 consists of 17 residues. CDR3: CASSKKLAGGLPDTQYF. The CDR3, as DNA: TGTGCCAGCAGCAAAAAACTAGCGGGAGGGCTCCCAGATACGCAGTATTTT.

The chain employs TRBV7-9 and TRBJ2-3; D ambiguous. V was shortened by 2 bases and J by 4 bases, with 10 bases between the two germline ends. Germline V gene data show CDR1 as SEHNR and CDR2 as FQNEAQ (reference sequence). The CDR3 loop spans 14 amino acids. CDR3 sequence: CASSLLKGSDTQYF. The DNA for the CDR3 is TGTGCCAGCAGCTTATTAAAAGGCTCAGATACGCAGTATTTT.

This clonotype was found a few times. The chain recombines TRBV12-3 or TRBV12-4 with TRBJ2-1; tentatively, D is TRBD2 (5 bases). The CDR3 is 15 residues long. The ends were cut back, 1 base at V and 3 bases at J, with 10 bases in the middle. CDR3 region: CASSLGSAFYNEQFF. The CDR3 region has the DNA TGTGCCAGCAGTTTAGGTAGCGCCTTCTACAATGAGCAGTTCTTC.

The chain couples TRBV18 to TRBJ2-5; unclear D gene. The germline gives CDR1 KGHSH, CDR2 LQKENI. Trimming took off 6 bases at V and 1 base at J, with 15 bases between the two ends. The CDR3 totals 15 residues. This chain's CDR3 is CASSRNQGFQETQYF. In nucleotides, the CDR3 is TGTGCCAGCTCCCGGAACCAAGGGTTCCAAGAGACCCAGTACTTC.

The V call is TRBV11-2, the J call TRBJ2-6; 11 nucleotides align to TRBD1. The V and J ends lost 1 base and 2 bases, in that order; junction bases with no gene match: 7. The CDR3 runs to 19 residues. Germline-derived CDR1 and CDR2 are SGHAT and FQNNGV. In nucleotides, the CDR3 is TGTGCCAGCAGCTTAGTAGGGACAGGGGGTTCCCCTGGGGCCAACGTCCTGACTTTC. This gives the protein CASSLVGTGGSPGANVLTF.

The chain employs TRBV20-1 and TRBJ2-2; D not certain. Germline values: CDR1 DFQATT, CDR2 SNEGSKA (reference sequence). This CDR3 spans 15 amino acids. Trimming took 2 bases from V and 6 from J, leaving 16 bases between them. The chain's CDR3 is CSARMLSRVAGELFF. The CDR3 bases are TGCAGTGCTAGAATGTTAAGTCGGGTGGCCGGGGAGCTGTTTTTT.

This clonotype was seen a handful of times. This chain uses TRBV9 with TRBJ1-2; D not resolved. The CDR3 covers 14 residues. V dropped 0 bases and J dropped 10 bases, with 16 bases sitting between them. Germline V gene sequence: CDR1 SGDLS, CDR2 YYNGEE. The CDR3 coding sequence is TGTGCCAGCAGCGTAGTTGGAGGGCCTATGGCCTACACCTTC. Translating it yields CASSVVGGPMAYTF. Combining the CDR3 with reference TRBV9 and TRBJ1-2 gives the whole variable domain DSGVTQTPKHLITATGQRVTLRCSPRSGDLSVYWYQQSLDQGLQFLIQYYNGEERAKGNILERFSAQQFPDLHSELNLSSLELGDSALYFCASSVVGGPMAYTFGSGTRLTVV.

This clonotype was seen only once. The CDR3 sequence is CSASPPTSLFWEQYF. The CDR3 DNA follows: TGCAGTGCTAGTCCCCCCACTAGTTTGTTCTGGGAGCAGTACTTC. V usage is TRBV20-1 and J usage is TRBJ2-7, with D possibly TRBD2 on 5 matching bases. This CDR3 region has 15 residues. Looked up from germline, CDR1 is DFQATT and CDR2 is SNEGSKA (reference sequence). V was clipped by 3 bases and J by 7 bases, with 22 bases between them.

This clonotype was seen a few times. In DNA, the CDR3 is TGTGCCAGCAGTGACGGGGCTCGGGCGCGGTTCTTC. This translates into CASSDGARARFF. The V call is TRBV6-1, the J call TRBJ2-1; D possibly matches TRBD1 or TRBD2 (5 bases each). The germline V gene has CDR1 MNHNS and CDR2 SASEGT. There are 12 residues in the CDR3. V was trimmed by 3 bases and J by 15 bases, leaving 15 bases between them.

The V call is TRBV27, the J call TRBJ2-1; 10 nucleotides align to TRBD2. With 1 base clipped from V and 6 bases from J, the junction kept 3 bases outside the gene matches. Germline CDR1 reads MNHEY; CDR2 reads SMNVEV (reference sequence). This CDR3 is built from 15 residues. CDR3 DNA: TGTGCCAGCAGTTTATGGACTAGCGGCGGCAATGAGCAGTTCTTC. It encodes CASSLWTSGGNEQFF.